This T cell receptor (beta chain) is from a study of CD8 T cells in ankylosing spondylitis. Study results and limitations: Disease-linked clones were reportedly significantly enriched in matched ankylosing spondylitis synovial fluid. There was a TCR beta motif, made of fewer than 10 highly homologous variants, that appeared characteristic of ankylosing spondylitis blood. Reports of some motif variants in reactive arthritis synovial fluid and blood predate this one. As for the disease-linked clones, they showed a CD8+ phenotype and occurred at relatively low frequencies in peripheral blood.

Per the germline V gene, CDR1 is MNHEY and CDR2 is SMNVEV (reference sequence). The J segment lost 2 bases and the V segment lost 1 base, leaving 10 bases of the junction unmatched. This CDR3 spans 17 amino acids. Concerning this clonotype: Its antigen is unidentified.

Quantitative 5'-RACE with molecular barcodes generated TCR beta libraries. TCRdb re-called the 5' RACE reads with MiXCR, one entry per CDR3 protein. The sample shows around 220,000 distinct CDR3 sequences, around 19% of them seen only once. V and J are TRBV27 and TRBJ2-7; TRBD2 agrees at 8 bases. This receptor was identified in a male donor with ankylosing spondylitis. The sample consisted of blood, either unsorted or a sorted T cell fraction (not recorded which). The CDR3 DNA reads TGTGCCAGCAGTTTATGGGCGGGGGTAGCGGGAACCTACGAGCAGTACTTC. This gives the protein CASSLWAGVAGTYEQYF.